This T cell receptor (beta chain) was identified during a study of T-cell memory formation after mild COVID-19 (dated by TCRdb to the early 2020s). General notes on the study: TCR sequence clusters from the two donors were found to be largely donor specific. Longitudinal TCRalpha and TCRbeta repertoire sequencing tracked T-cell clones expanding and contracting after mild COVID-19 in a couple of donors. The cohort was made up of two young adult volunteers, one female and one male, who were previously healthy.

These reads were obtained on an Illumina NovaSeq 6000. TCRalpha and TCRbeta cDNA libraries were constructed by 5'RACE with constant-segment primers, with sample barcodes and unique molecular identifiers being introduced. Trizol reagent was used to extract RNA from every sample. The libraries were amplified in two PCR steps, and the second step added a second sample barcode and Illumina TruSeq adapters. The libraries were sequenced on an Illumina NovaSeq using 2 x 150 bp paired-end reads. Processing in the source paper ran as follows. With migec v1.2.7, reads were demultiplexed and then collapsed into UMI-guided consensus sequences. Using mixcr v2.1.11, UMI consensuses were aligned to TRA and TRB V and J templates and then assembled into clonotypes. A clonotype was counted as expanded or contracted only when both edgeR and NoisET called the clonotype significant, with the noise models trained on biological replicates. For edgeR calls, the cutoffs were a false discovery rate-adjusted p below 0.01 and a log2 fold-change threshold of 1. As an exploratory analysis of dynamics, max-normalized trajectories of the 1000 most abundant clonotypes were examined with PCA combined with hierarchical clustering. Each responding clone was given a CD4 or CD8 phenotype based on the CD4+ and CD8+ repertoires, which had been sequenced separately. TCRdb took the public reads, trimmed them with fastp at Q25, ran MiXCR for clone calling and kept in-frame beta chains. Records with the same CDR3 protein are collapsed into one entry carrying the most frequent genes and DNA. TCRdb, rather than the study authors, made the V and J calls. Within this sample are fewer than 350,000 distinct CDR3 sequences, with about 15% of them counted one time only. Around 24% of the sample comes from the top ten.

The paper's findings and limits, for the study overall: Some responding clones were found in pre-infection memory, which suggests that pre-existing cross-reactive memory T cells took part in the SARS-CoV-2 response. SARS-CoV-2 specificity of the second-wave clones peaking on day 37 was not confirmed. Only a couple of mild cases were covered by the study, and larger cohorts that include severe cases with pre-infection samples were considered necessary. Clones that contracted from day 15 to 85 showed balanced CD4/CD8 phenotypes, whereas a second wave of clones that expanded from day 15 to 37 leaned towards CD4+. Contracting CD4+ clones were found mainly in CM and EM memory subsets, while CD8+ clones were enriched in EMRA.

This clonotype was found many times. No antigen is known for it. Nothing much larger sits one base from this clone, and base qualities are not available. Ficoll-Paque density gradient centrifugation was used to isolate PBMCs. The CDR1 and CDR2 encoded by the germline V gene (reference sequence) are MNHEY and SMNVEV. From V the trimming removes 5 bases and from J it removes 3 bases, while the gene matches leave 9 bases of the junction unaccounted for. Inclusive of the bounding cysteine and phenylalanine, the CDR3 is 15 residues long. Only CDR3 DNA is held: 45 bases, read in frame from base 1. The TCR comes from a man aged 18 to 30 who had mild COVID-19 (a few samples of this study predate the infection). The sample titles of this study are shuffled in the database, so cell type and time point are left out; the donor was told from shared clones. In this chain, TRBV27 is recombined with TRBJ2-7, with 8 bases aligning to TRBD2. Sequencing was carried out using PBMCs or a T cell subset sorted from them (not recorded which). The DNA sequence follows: TGTGCCAGCAGTCCCCATAGCGGGGCAATCTACGAGCAGTACTTC. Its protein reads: CASSPHSGAIYEQYF.